These 16 T cell receptor beta chains were all obtained from the same sample, sequenced in a study of T cells in Graves' hyperthyroidism and ophthalmopathy. RNA transcripts served as the template for amplifying TCR beta CDR3 regions. During a first-round RT-PCR of the TCR CDR3, the HTBI primer set was used. TCRdb re-called the multiplex PCR reads through MiXCR, storing one row per CDR3 protein. The table has 500,000 or so distinct CDR3 sequences, approximately 17% seen once. Sequencing input: blood. The receptors were sampled from a woman under 30 with Graves' ophthalmopathy.

V is TRBV5-8 and J is TRBJ1-2; unclear D gene. Looked up from germline, CDR1 is SGHTS and CDR2 is YDEGEE. This CDR3 has 13 amino acids. V was pared by 5 bases and J by 7 bases, with 15 bases between. The CDR3 DNA reads as TGTGCCAGCAGGTCCTTGGACGGAGTTGGCTACACCTTC. This sequence encodes CASRSLDGVGYTF.

This clonotype has more than one count but fewer than ten. V usage is TRBV11-2 and J usage is TRBJ1-3; 7 bases are shared with TRBD1. The CDR3 has 16 residues. The trim removed 2 bases at V and 0 bases at J, leaving 4 bases unmatched. Germline CDR1 is SGHAT and CDR2 is FQNNGV. In nucleotides, the CDR3 is TGTGCCAGCAGCTTATCAGGGGGGGACTCTGGAAACACCATATATTTT. The encoded protein is CASSLSGGDSGNTIYF. Together with reference TRBV11-2 and TRBJ1-3, the CDR3 gives the full variable domain: EAGVAQSPRYKIIEKRQSVAFWCNPISGHATLYWYQQILGQGPKLLIQFQNNGVVDDSQLPKDRFSAERLKGVDSTLKIQPAKLEDSAVYLCASSLSGGDSGNTIYFGEGSWLTVV.

This clonotype was detected ten times or more. The chain joins TRBV2 to TRBJ1-4; no definite D call. CDR1 is SNHLY and CDR2 is FYNNEI in the germline V gene. CDR3 length: 14 residues. With 1 base removed from V and 5 bases from J, the gap between germline ends came to 8 bases. The CDR3 loop is CASSEGRSNEKLFF. For the CDR3, the DNA is TGTGCCAGCAGTGAAGGGAGGTCCAATGAAAAACTGTTTTTT.

A few counts support this clonotype. The rearrangement joins TRBV6-1 to TRBJ2-1; TRBD2 matches at 9 bases. Germline CDR1 and CDR2: MNHNS and SASEGT. The CDR3 extends over 20 amino acids. The V segment lost 0 bases and the J segment 0 bases; nucleotides outside the gene matches: 12. CDR3 sequence (DNA): TGTGCCAGCAGTGAAGCCGGGAGCACTAGCGGGCTATTCTCCTACAATGAGCAGTTCTTC. Protein: CASSEAGSTSGLFSYNEQFF.

The rearrangement joins TRBV6-1 to TRBJ2-6; 8 bases match TRBD1. The CDR3 length is 17 residues. J lost 0 bases, V lost 6 bases, and 7 bases had no gene match. The germline gives CDR1 MNHNS, CDR2 SASEGT. The CDR3 DNA is TGTGCCAGCAGACAGGGGACAGGAAGCTCTGGGGCCAACGTCCTGACTTTC. Protein: CASRQGTGSSGANVLTF.

This clonotype was observed many times. V gene TRBV20-1 combines with J gene TRBJ2-1, with 8 bases that match TRBD2. Germline loops: CDR1 DFQATT, CDR2 SNEGSKA (reference sequence). The CDR3 length is 13 residues. Trimming removed 3 bases from V and 7 bases from J; junction bases left unmatched: 5. The chain's CDR3 is CSASPGTSNEQFF. CDR3 sequence (DNA): TGCAGTGCTAGCCCTGGGACTAGTAATGAGCAGTTCTTC.

V is TRBV7-9 and J is TRBJ2-7; D perhaps matches TRBD2 (5 bases). The CDR3 has 15 residues. Germline assignment: CDR1 SEHNR and CDR2 FQNEAQ (reference sequence). Deletions cut 0 bases from V and 4 bases from J, with 13 bases between. The CDR3 DNA reads TGTGCCAGCAGCTTAGCGGAGGTAGCAGGATACGAGCAGTACTTC. Translation: CASSLAEVAGYEQYF.

This clonotype has at least ten counts. The chain carries TRBV6-2 or TRBV6-3 and TRBJ2-3, with 8 nucleotides matching TRBD2. This CDR3 contains 17 residues. The germline V gene encodes CDR1 MNHEY and CDR2 SVGEGT. Unmatched junction bases numbered 9, after V lost 0 bases and J lost 4 bases. The CDR3 region has the DNA TGTGCCAGCAGTTACTCCGGACTAGCAGAGGGGCCAGATACGCAGTATTTT. Encoded protein: CASSYSGLAEGPDTQYF.

The sample holds many counts of this clonotype. The chain couples TRBV11-2 to TRBJ1-2; tentative D call: TRBD1 (6 bases). Deletions cut 5 bases from V and 8 bases from J, with 12 bases between. The germline V gene encodes CDR1 SGHAT and CDR2 FQNNGV. The CDR3 loop spans 12 amino acids. CDR3 loop: CASSPGTNGYTF. In DNA, the CDR3 is TGTGCCAGCAGCCCTGGGACAAACGGCTACACCTTC.

This clonotype was seen a handful of times. The V call is TRBV18, the J call TRBJ2-7; TRBD1 aligns across 7 bases. The CDR3 sequence is 15 residues long. With V trimmed by 6 bases and J by 4 bases, 12 bases remained unmatched. CDR1 KGHSH and CDR2 LQKENI come from the germline V gene. The CDR3 DNA sequence: TGTGCCAGCTCCCCAGGGGGACGGGCATCGTACGAGCAGTACTTC. Protein sequence: CASSPGGRASYEQYF.

This clonotype was detected only a few times. This rearrangement joins TRBV4-1 to TRBJ2-7, with a tentative D call TRBD1 (5 bases). The germline CDR1 and CDR2 sequences are MGHRA and YSYEKL. The germline V and J ends were trimmed by 1 base and 3 bases, with 16 bases remaining between them. The CDR3 is 16 amino acids. The CDR3 coding sequence is TGCGCCAGCAGCCAAGGTCAGGGCTCCGCTATCTACGAGCAGTACTTC. Translation: CASSQGQGSAIYEQYF.

This clonotype was seen repeatedly, ten times or more. This chain joins TRBV4-3 and TRBJ2-3; TRBD2 matches at 8 bases. Losses at the gene ends were 1 base for V and 1 base for J; bases not matched to a gene: 7. CDR1 and CDR2 from the germline V gene are LGHNA and YSLEER. The length of the CDR3 is 17 residues. The CDR3 region is CASSQVPAGDGTDTQYF. The CDR3 DNA reads TGCGCCAGCAGCCAAGTCCCAGCGGGAGACGGCACAGATACGCAGTATTTT.

The chain joins TRBV6-4 to TRBJ2-3; 11 nucleotides align to TRBD2. This CDR3 is 16 amino acids long. Germline loops: CDR1 MRHNA, CDR2 SNTAGT. V shed 7 bases, J shed 4 bases, and the junction held 10 bases outside the gene matches. The DNA for the CDR3 is TGTGCCAGCACCTTTACTAGCGGGAGTTCCGCAGATACGCAGTATTTT. Translation: CASTFTSGSSADTQYF.

This clonotype showed up many times. The rearrangement links TRBV6-2 or TRBV6-3 to TRBJ2-1, with TRBD2 identical over 11 bases. Germline V lookup: CDR1 MNHEY, CDR2 SVGEGT. After removal of 6 bases from V and 8 bases from J, the junction contained 6 bases not matched to a gene. The CDR3 sequence is 14 residues long. The CDR3 DNA is TGTGCCAGCAGCCCGGGACTAGCGGCTGATGAGCAGTTCTTC. This sequence encodes CASSPGLAADEQFF.

In the case of this clonotype: Being one base from a much bigger clone, this may be a read error. The V call is TRBV20-1, the J call TRBJ1-1; D possibly corresponds to TRBD1 (5 bases). V was cut by 5 bases and J by 4 bases, with 14 bases left in between. Looked up from germline, CDR1 is DFQATT and CDR2 is SNEGSKA (reference sequence). The CDR3 length is 13 residues. CDR3 in amino acids: CSAGGPTGTEAFF. CDR3 in DNA: TGCAGTGCTGGAGGACCCACAGGCACTGAAGCTTTCTTT.

At least ten counts were recorded for this clonotype. The rearrangement joins TRBV27 to TRBJ1-1; D ambiguous. Trimming removed 3 bases at V and 1 base at J, with 6 bases between. Germline V gives CDR1 MNHEY, CDR2 SMNVEV (reference sequence). The CDR3 is made up of 13 amino acids. The CDR3 here is CASSFKRNTEAFF. The CDR3 region has the DNA TGTGCCAGCAGTTTTAAGAGGAACACTGAAGCTTTCTTT.